The clone carrying this TCR beta chain was found a few times. The use of a sample-barcoded 5' primer and a J-beta primer mix characterized a second PCR of about 7 to 12 cycles. TCRdb passed the 5' RACE reads through MiXCR, listing each CDR3 protein once. The profile shows about 1.6 million distinct CDR3 sequences, about 35% of them singletons. This record comes from a study of blood T cells in healthy people across ages. Isolation yielded PBMCs, at least 6 million per sample, in every case. V lost 7 bases and J lost 5, with 15 bases in between. Germline V lookup: CDR1 MDHEN, CDR2 SYDVKM. The CDR3 extends over 14 amino acids.

Sequenced input: blood. The TCR originated in a woman between 25 and 40 years old in good health. J is TRBJ1-5 and V is TRBV28; perhaps TRBD1 as D (5 bases). This CDR3 reads CASIGRMGDQPQHF. In DNA, the CDR3 is TGTGCCAGCATTGGGCGGATGGGGGATCAGCCCCAGCATTTT.